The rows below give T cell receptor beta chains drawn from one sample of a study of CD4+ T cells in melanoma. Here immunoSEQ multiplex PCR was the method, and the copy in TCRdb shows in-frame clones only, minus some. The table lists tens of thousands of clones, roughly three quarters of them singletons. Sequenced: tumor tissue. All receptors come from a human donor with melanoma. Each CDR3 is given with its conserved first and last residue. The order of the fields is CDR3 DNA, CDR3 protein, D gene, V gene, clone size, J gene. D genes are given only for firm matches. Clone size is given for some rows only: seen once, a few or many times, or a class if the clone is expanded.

CDR3nt: TGTGCCAGCAGTTGGGGGGTAGAGAACTATGGCTACACCTTC
CDR3aa: CASSWGVENYGYTF
d_gene: NA
v_gene: TRBV28
abundance: NA
j_gene: TRBJ1-2

CDR3nt: TGCGCCAGCAGCTTGGAAACAGGCCCCATTGATGGCTACACCTTC
CDR3aa: CASSLETGPIDGYTF
d_gene: NA
v_gene: TRBV5-1
abundance: NA
j_gene: TRBJ1-2

CDR3nt: TGTGCCAGCAGTGGGGACAGGGGGGCCTATGGCTACACCTTC
CDR3aa: CASSGDRGAYGYTF
d_gene: TRBD1
v_gene: TRBV2
abundance: NA
j_gene: TRBJ1-2

CDR3nt: TGTGCCAGCAGTTCGGTGAGGGGGAGGGGTTCAAATGAAAAACTGTTTTTT
CDR3aa: CASSSVRGRGSNEKLFF
d_gene: NA
v_gene: TRBV28
abundance: NA
j_gene: TRBJ1-4

CDR3nt: TGTGCCAGCAGGGCCGGGACAGAGCGTCTCCCTGAAGCTTTCTTT
CDR3aa: CASRAGTERLPEAFF
d_gene: TRBD1
v_gene: TRBV7-9
abundance: NA
j_gene: TRBJ1-1

CDR3nt: TGTGCCAGCAGCTGGGGACGTCGGGATGGCTACACCTTC
CDR3aa: CASSWGRRDGYTF
d_gene: NA
v_gene: TRBV5-6
abundance: medium-sized
j_gene: TRBJ1-2

CDR3nt: TGTGCCAGCAGTGGGACAGAAGAAGTCTATGGCTACACCTTC
CDR3aa: CASSGTEEVYGYTF
d_gene: TRBD1
v_gene: TRBV6-6
abundance: NA
j_gene: TRBJ1-2

CDR3nt: TGTGCCAGTGGCCCCAGCACAGATACGCAGTATTTT
CDR3aa: CASGPSTDTQYF
d_gene: NA
v_gene: TRBV7-2
abundance: NA
j_gene: TRBJ2-3

CDR3nt: TGTGCCAGCAGTGAAGAGGACACCGGGGAGCTGTTTTTT
CDR3aa: CASSEEDTGELFF
d_gene: NA
v_gene: TRBV6-4
abundance: NA
j_gene: TRBJ2-2

CDR3nt: TGTGCCAGCAGCGTAGGCGGAAACCCCTACGAGCAGTACTTC
CDR3aa: CASSVGGNPYEQYF
d_gene: NA
v_gene: TRBV9
abundance: NA
j_gene: TRBJ2-7